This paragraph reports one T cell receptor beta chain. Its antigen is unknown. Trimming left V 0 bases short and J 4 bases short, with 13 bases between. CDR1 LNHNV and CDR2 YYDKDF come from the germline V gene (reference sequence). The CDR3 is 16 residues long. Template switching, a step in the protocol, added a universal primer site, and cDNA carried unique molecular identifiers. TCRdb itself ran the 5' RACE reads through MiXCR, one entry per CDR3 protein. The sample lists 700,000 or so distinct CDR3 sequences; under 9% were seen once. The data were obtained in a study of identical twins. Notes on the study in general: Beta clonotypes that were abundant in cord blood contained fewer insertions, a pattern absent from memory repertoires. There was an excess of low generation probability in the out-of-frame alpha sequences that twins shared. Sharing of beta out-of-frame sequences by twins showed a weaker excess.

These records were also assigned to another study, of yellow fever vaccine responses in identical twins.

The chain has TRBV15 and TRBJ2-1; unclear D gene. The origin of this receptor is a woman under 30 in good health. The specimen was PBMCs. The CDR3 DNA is TGTGCCACCAGCAGAGATCTAGGAGTTTCATACAATGAGCAGTTCTTC. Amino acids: CATSRDLGVSYNEQFF.